Each of the 22 T cell receptor beta chains below was sequenced from the same sample in a study of blood T cell repertoires in COVID-19. Produced via immunoSEQ multiplex PCR; TCRdb's table is partial and in-frame only. The repertoire holds about 58,000 clones, more than 85% seen once, with 7.5% to 9.5% in the top ten. Sequencing was done on a sample of peripheral blood. All receptors come from a woman aged 70-85 years with active COVID-19.

The genes are TRBV19 and TRBJ1-1; 9 bases align to TRBD1. CDR1 LNHDA and CDR2 SQIVND come from the germline V gene (reference sequence). This CDR3 spans 17 amino acids. V lost 4 bases to trimming and J lost 0 bases; unmatched junction nucleotides: 9. The DNA for the CDR3 is TGTGCCAGTAGTACCGGGACAGGGAGAATCATGAACACTGAAGCTTTCTTT. This encodes CASSTGTGRIMNTEAFF.

The chain has TRBV6-5 and TRBJ1-4; 9 nucleotides line up with TRBD1. Germline CDR1 is MNHEY and CDR2 is SVGAGI. This CDR3 is 14 amino acids long. Trimming took 6 bases from V and 5 from J; bases not matched to a gene: 4. The CDR3 here is CASSFGTGNEKLFF. The CDR3 DNA reads TGTGCCAGCAGCTTTGGGACAGGGAATGAAAAACTGTTTTTT.

The chain joins TRBV9 to TRBJ2-5, with D tentatively TRBD2 (7 bases). Germline V gene lookup returns CDR1 SGDLS and CDR2 YYNGEE. The CDR3 is 15 amino acids. V was trimmed by 4 bases and J by 4 bases, leaving 17 bases between them. The CDR3 nucleotides read TGTGCCAGCAGCCCCCCCCGGGGGGCGGGAGAGACCCAGTACTTC. It is translated as CASSPPRGAGETQYF.

The rearrangement joins TRBV5-1 to TRBJ1-4, with D perhaps TRBD1 (5 bases). This CDR3 has 15 amino acids. Trimming pared 0 bases from V and 3 bases from J, leaving 9 bases between. Germline CDR1 and CDR2: SGHRS and YFSETQ. The CDR3 spells CASSLEQGANEKLFF. The CDR3 nucleotides are TGCGCCAGCAGCTTGGAGCAGGGCGCTAATGAAAAACTGTTTTTT.

The chain carries TRBV6-5 and TRBJ2-2; the match to TRBD1 covers 8 bases. CDR3 size: 15 residues. Germline assignment: CDR1 MNHEY and CDR2 SVGAGI. Trimming at V came to 7 bases and at J to 5 bases, leaving 9 bases not matched to a gene. Here the CDR3 reads CASTFGQGRTGELFF. CDR3 in DNA: TGTGCCAGCACCTTCGGACAGGGTCGGACCGGGGAGCTGTTTTTT.

The chain carries TRBV27 and TRBJ1-6, with 7 bases identical to TRBD1. CDR3 length equals 18 residues. Germline trimming cut 1 base from V and 0 bases from J; bases unmatched to any gene: 6. Germline CDR1 is MNHEY and CDR2 is SMNVEV (reference sequence). CDR3 in amino acids: CASSLYAAGGSYNSPLHF. The CDR3 DNA is TGTGCCAGCAGTTTATACGCGGCAGGGGGCTCCTATAATTCACCCCTCCACTTT.

For the CDR3, the DNA is TGTGCCAGCTCACCAGAGAACAATCAGCCCCAGCATTTT. Translating gives CASSPENNQPQHF. The rearrangement joins TRBV18 to TRBJ1-5; D gene unclear. Trimming removed 2 bases from V and 3 bases from J, with 5 bases in between. This CDR3 region has 13 residues. CDR1 KGHSH and CDR2 LQKENI come from the germline V gene.

This chain links TRBV13 with TRBJ2-1; D is ambiguous. CDR3 size: 12 residues. The V gene's germline CDR1 is PRHDT and CDR2 FYEKMQ (reference sequence). Trimming took off 0 bases at V and 15 bases at J, with 12 bases between the two ends. Here the CDR3 reads CASSLGALGVFF. The CDR3, as DNA: TGTGCCAGCAGCTTAGGCGCGCTCGGTGTGTTCTTC. Filled out from reference TRBV13 and TRBJ2-1, the complete variable domain reads AAGVIQSPRHLIKEKRETATLKCYPIPRHDTVYWYQQGPGQDPQFLISFYEKMQSDKGSIPDRFSAQQFSDYHSELNMSSLELGDSALYFCASSLGALGVFFGPGTRLTVL.

The rearrangement joins TRBV19 to TRBJ2-1, with 7 bases lining up with TRBD2. There are 14 residues in the CDR3. V was clipped by 3 bases and J by 6 bases; unmatched bases: 5. Germline CDR1 and CDR2: LNHDA and SQIVND (reference sequence). CDR3 in amino acids: CASSIWREFNEQFF. In DNA form, the CDR3 reads TGTGCCAGTAGTATTTGGCGGGAGTTCAATGAGCAGTTCTTC.

J is TRBJ2-5 and V is TRBV7-8; 7 bases agree with TRBD2. Trimming took 5 bases from V and 5 from J; bases not matched to a gene: 17. Germline CDR1 SGHVS, CDR2 FQNEAQ. The CDR3 has 17 amino acids. CDR3 region: CASSPRGGLAVGETQYF. The CDR3 DNA sequence: TGTGCCAGCAGCCCCCGCGGCGGGCTAGCGGTGGGGGAGACCCAGTACTTC. Combining the CDR3 with reference TRBV7-8 and TRBJ2-5 gives the whole variable domain GAGVSQSPRYKVAKRGQDVALRCDPISGHVSLFWYQQALGQGPEFLTYFQNEAQLDKSGLPSDRFFAERPEGSVSTLKIQRTQQEDSAVYLCASSPRGGLAVGETQYFGPGTRLLVL.

The chain couples TRBV12-5 to TRBJ2-1, with D possibly being TRBD2 (6 bases). Germline assignment: CDR1 LGHNT and CDR2 FRNRAP. The CDR3 runs 18 residues. V lost 3 bases and J lost 0, with 18 bases in between. The CDR3 nucleotides read TGTGCTAGTGGTTTCGGGACTTCATCGGTGAGCTCCTACAATGAGCAGTTCTTC. Translated, it gives CASGFGTSSVSSYNEQFF.

This chain uses TRBV11-3 with TRBJ2-1; TRBD2 matches at 8 bases. The germline V gene has CDR1 SGHNT and CDR2 YENEEA. The CDR3 has 15 residues. The V gene end was trimmed by 3 bases and the J gene end by 5 bases; junction bases not matched to a gene: 6. The DNA of the CDR3 is TGTGCCAGCAGCTTGGTCGCGGGAGGCCACAATGAGCAGTTCTTC. This codes for CASSLVAGGHNEQFF.

The chain's CDR3 is CASSPPEDSNEKLFF. The CDR3 DNA follows: TGTGCCAGCAGTCCCCCAGAGGACTCTAATGAAAAACTGTTTTTT. V is TRBV28 and J is TRBJ1-4; D not resolved. Looked up from germline, CDR1 is MDHEN and CDR2 is SYDVKM. Trimming shortened V by 5 bases and J by 3 bases, and 13 bases separated the two germline ends. The CDR3 has 15 amino acids.

This clone was counted between two and nine times. The gene calls are TRBV15 and TRBJ1-1, with a possible D match to TRBD1 (6 bases). Trimming removed 1 base from V and 1 base from J, with 16 bases in between. This CDR3 contains 17 residues. Germline V CDR1 and CDR2: LNHNV, YYDKDF (reference sequence). The CDR3: CATSRGAQGKKNTEAFF. CDR3 nucleotide sequence: TGTGCCACCAGCAGAGGAGCGCAGGGGAAGAAGAACACTGAAGCTTTCTTT. Looking up the rest from reference TRBV15 and TRBJ1-1 gives the full variable domain: DAMVIQNPRYQVTQFGKPVTLSCSQTLNHNVMYWYQQKSSQAPKLLFHYYDKDFNNEADTPDNFQSRRPNTSFCFLDIRSPGLGDTAMYLCATSRGAQGKKNTEAFFGQGTRLTVV.

V gene TRBV6-1 combines with J gene TRBJ2-7, with D possibly being TRBD1 (5 bases). V lost 2 bases, J lost 4 bases, and 18 bases lay in between. Germline CDR1 reads MNHNS; CDR2 reads SASEGT. This CDR3 is 16 amino acids long. In DNA form, the CDR3 reads TGTGCCAGCAGTGAAAGGAAAGGCAGGGCCTTTTACGAGCAGTACTTC. This sequence encodes CASSERKGRAFYEQYF.

The chain is built from TRBV21-1 and TRBJ1-1; TRBD1, the D gene given by the table, was not confirmed from the DNA. TRBV21-1 is given as a pseudogene. CDR3 size: 17 residues. In nucleotides, the CDR3 is TGTGCCAGCAGCTCCCGGGACAGGGAGCATCGGGGCACTGAAGCTTTCTTT. It encodes CASSSRDREHRGTEAFF.

The CDR3 sequence: CASSFSRDTTYEQYF. The CDR3 DNA follows: TGCGCCAGCAGCTTTTCCCGGGACACCACCTACGAGCAGTACTTC. The rearrangement uses TRBV5-1 and TRBJ2-7; D perhaps matches TRBD1 (6 bases). The germline gives CDR1 SGHRS, CDR2 YFSETQ. Between the trimmed V and J ends, which lost 2 bases and 2 bases, there was a span of 14 bases. The CDR3 consists of 15 residues.

This chain connects TRBV4-1 to TRBJ1-1; D ambiguous. The CDR3 extends over 12 amino acids. V was shortened by 1 base and J by 8 bases, with 8 bases between the two germline ends. CDR1 and CDR2 from the germline V gene are MGHRA and YSYEKL. The CDR3, as DNA: TGCGCCAGCAGCCAAGTAAGAGGGGAAGCTTTCTTT. This translates into CASSQVRGEAFF.

The chain couples TRBV5-1 to TRBJ2-1, with a weak D call TRBD2 (6 bases). V lost 6 bases and J lost 0, with 16 bases in between. The CDR3 has 16 residues. Germline values: CDR1 SGHRS, CDR2 YFSETQ. DNA of the CDR3: TGCGCCAGCACCCAGGGCGGGGAGAGCTCCTACAATGAGCAGTTCTTC. This translates into CASTQGGESSYNEQFF.

This chain joins TRBV4-2 and TRBJ2-3; the match to TRBD2 covers 7 bases. The V segment lost 1 base and the J segment 2 bases; nucleotides outside the gene matches: 6. CDR3 length: 16 residues. Germline CDR1 LGHNA, CDR2 YNFKEQ. This CDR3 is CASSQGEGGATDTQYF. The CDR3 region has the DNA TGTGCCAGCAGCCAAGGTGAGGGAGGGGCCACAGATACGCAGTATTTT.

The chain combines TRBV9 with TRBJ2-3, with D perhaps TRBD2 (6 bases). The germline CDR1 and CDR2 sequences are SGDLS and YYNGEE. V was pared by 1 base and J by 0 bases, with 15 bases between. CDR3 length equals 17 residues. CDR3 sequence reads: CASSVMSRGTSTDTQYF. The CDR3, as DNA: TGTGCCAGCAGCGTAATGTCTCGCGGGACTAGCACAGATACGCAGTATTTT.

The chain couples TRBV7-2 to TRBJ2-1, with 10 bases identical to TRBD2. This CDR3 is built from 15 residues. The V gene end was trimmed by 2 bases and the J gene end by 8 bases; junction bases not matched to a gene: 6. In germline, CDR1 is SGHTA, CDR2 FQGNSA. The CDR3 region is CASSLQAGGRHEQFF. The CDR3 DNA is TGTGCCAGCAGCTTACAAGCGGGAGGGCGACATGAGCAGTTCTTC.